The rows below give T cell receptor beta chains drawn from one sample of a study of cytomegalovirus exposure and HLA in healthy donors. Using immunoSEQ multiplex PCR, the repertoire was profiled, and TCRdb retains in-frame clones only, with some absent. The sample shows about 98,000 clones, about 95% of them seen only once. The material sequenced was PBMCs. The receptors shown here come from a woman under 30 in good health and CMV-seronegative. CDR3s include the opening cysteine and the closing phenylalanine or tryptophan. A D gene is named only where the DNA matches it firmly. Rows give clone size only sometimes, using once, few, many, or a class for an expanded clone.

j_call: TRBJ1-2
d_call: TRBD1
v_call: TRBV5-1
clone_size: NA
cdr3_aa: CASSLRGQGADGYTF
cdr3_nt: TGCGCCAGCAGCTTGAGGGGACAGGGGGCGGATGGCTACACCTTC

j_call: TRBJ2-3
d_call: TRBD2
v_call: TRBV7-9
clone_size: NA
cdr3_aa: CASTPPGGSWRDTQYF
cdr3_nt: TGTGCCAGCACCCCTCCGGGCGGGAGCTGGAGAGATACGCAGTATTTT

j_call: TRBJ2-1
d_call: TRBD1
v_call: TRBV7-8
clone_size: NA
cdr3_aa: CASSLVRGRGYNEQFF
cdr3_nt: TGTGCCAGCAGCTTAGTGAGGGGGCGCGGCTACAATGAGCAGTTCTTC

j_call: TRBJ2-3
d_call: TRBD2
v_call: TRBV9
clone_size: NA
cdr3_aa: CASSRGRSGVSFDTQYF
cdr3_nt: TGTGCCAGCAGCCGAGGGCGCAGCGGGGTCAGTTTTGATACGCAGTATTTT

j_call: TRBJ1-4
d_call: NA
v_call: TRBV7-9
clone_size: NA
cdr3_aa: CASSKTSWAKDEKLFF
cdr3_nt: TGTGCCAGCAGCAAAACTTCGTGGGCCAAGGATGAAAAACTGTTTTTT

j_call: TRBJ1-2
d_call: NA
v_call: TRBV7-9
clone_size: NA
cdr3_aa: CASSLQGGNYGYTF
cdr3_nt: TGTGCCAGCAGCTTGCAGGGAGGGAACTATGGCTACACCTTC

j_call: TRBJ1-1
d_call: TRBD1
v_call: TRBV18
clone_size: NA
cdr3_aa: CASSLSTGLNTEAFF
cdr3_nt: TGTGCCAGCTCACTATCGACAGGGCTGAACACTGAAGCTTTCTTT

j_call: TRBJ2-7
d_call: TRBD2
v_call: TRBV19
clone_size: NA
cdr3_aa: CASSLRTSGSLWEQYF
cdr3_nt: TGTGCCAGTAGTCTTCGGACTAGCGGGAGTTTGTGGGAGCAGTACTTC

j_call: TRBJ2-3
d_call: NA
v_call: TRBV18
clone_size: NA
cdr3_aa: CASSPEQVVLDTQYF
cdr3_nt: TGTGCCAGCTCACCAGAGCAGGTGGTTTTGGATACGCAGTATTTT

j_call: TRBJ1-2
d_call: TRBD1
v_call: TRBV6-5
clone_size: NA
cdr3_aa: CASSQQGFAGYTF
cdr3_nt: TGTGCCAGCAGTCAACAGGGGTTTGCTGGCTACACCTTC

j_call: TRBJ2-7
d_call: TRBD2
v_call: TRBV6-5
clone_size: NA
cdr3_aa: CASSLKAGGTYEQYF
cdr3_nt: TGTGCCAGCAGTCTCAAAGCGGGAGGTACCTACGAGCAGTACTTC

j_call: TRBJ2-7
d_call: NA
v_call: TRBV9
clone_size: NA
cdr3_aa: CASSLGGGRGDEQYF
cdr3_nt: TGTGCCAGCAGCTTGGGGGGCGGGAGAGGTGACGAGCAGTACTTC

j_call: TRBJ1-4
d_call: TRBD1
v_call: TRBV7-6
clone_size: NA
cdr3_aa: CASSFGQGRTNEKLFF
cdr3_nt: TGTGCCAGCAGCTTCGGACAGGGGAGAACTAATGAAAAACTGTTTTTT

j_call: TRBJ1-5
d_call: NA
v_call: TRBV15
clone_size: NA
cdr3_aa: CATSSAGLVNQPQHF
cdr3_nt: TGTGCCACCAGCAGCGCGGGACTGGTCAATCAGCCCCAGCATTTT

j_call: TRBJ2-7
d_call: NA
v_call: TRBV7-2
clone_size: NA
cdr3_aa: CASSLATGYEQYF
cdr3_nt: TGTGCCAGCAGCTTAGCAACGGGATACGAGCAGTACTTC

j_call: TRBJ1-2
d_call: TRBD1
v_call: TRBV4-2
clone_size: few
cdr3_aa: CASSQDRDRGPGYTF
cdr3_nt: TGTGCCAGCAGCCAAGATAGGGACAGGGGGCCTGGCTACACCTTC

j_call: TRBJ2-5
d_call: TRBD1
v_call: TRBV19
clone_size: NA
cdr3_aa: CASSSRDRNQETQYF
cdr3_nt: TGTGCCAGTAGTTCCCGGGACAGGAACCAAGAGACCCAGTACTTC

j_call: TRBJ2-1
d_call: TRBD2
v_call: TRBV10-3
clone_size: NA
cdr3_aa: CAIRGASGEDGEQFF
cdr3_nt: TGTGCCATCAGGGGGGCTAGCGGGGAAGATGGTGAGCAGTTCTTC

j_call: TRBJ1-1
d_call: TRBD1
v_call: TRBV5-1
clone_size: NA
cdr3_aa: CASSFATGGGTEAFF
cdr3_nt: TGCGCCAGCAGCTTTGCGACAGGGGGCGGCACTGAAGCTTTCTTT

j_call: TRBJ2-7
d_call: NA
v_call: TRBV6-5
clone_size: NA
cdr3_aa: CASSSFQGYEQYF
cdr3_nt: TGTGCCAGCAGTTCCTTTCAGGGCTACGAGCAGTACTTC

j_call: TRBJ1-2
d_call: TRBD1
v_call: TRBV2
clone_size: NA
cdr3_aa: CASSENRGKLYGYTF
cdr3_nt: TGTGCCAGCAGTGAAAACAGGGGCAAACTCTATGGCTACACCTTC

j_call: TRBJ1-2
d_call: TRBD1
v_call: TRBV7-3
clone_size: NA
cdr3_aa: CASSQMPTGRSYGYTF
cdr3_nt: TGTGCCAGCAGCCAAATGCCGACAGGGAGGTCCTATGGCTACACCTTC

j_call: TRBJ1-1
d_call: NA
v_call: TRBV9
clone_size: NA
cdr3_aa: CASSVAWRGTEAFF
cdr3_nt: TGTGCCAGCAGCGTAGCATGGAGGGGCACTGAAGCTTTCTTT

j_call: TRBJ2-5
d_call: TRBD2
v_call: TRBV4-2
clone_size: NA
cdr3_aa: CASSQDVSGGSYQETQYF
cdr3_nt: TGTGCCAGCAGCCAAGATGTTAGCGGGGGGTCGTACCAAGAGACCCAGTACTTC

j_call: TRBJ1-1
d_call: NA
v_call: TRBV27
clone_size: NA
cdr3_aa: CASSFGGENTEAFF
cdr3_nt: TGTGCCAGCAGTTTTGGCGGCGAGAACACTGAAGCTTTCTTT

j_call: TRBJ2-1
d_call: TRBD1
v_call: TRBV5-1
clone_size: NA
cdr3_aa: CASSLRHGQGTGRNEQFF
cdr3_nt: TGCGCCAGCAGCTTGCGCCATGGCCAAGGGACAGGGAGGAATGAGCAGTTCTTC

j_call: TRBJ1-4
d_call: NA
v_call: TRBV2
clone_size: NA
cdr3_aa: CASSGRGNEKLFF
cdr3_nt: TGTGCCAGCAGTGGTAGGGGGAATGAAAAACTGTTTTTT

j_call: TRBJ2-3
d_call: TRBD2
v_call: TRBV5-1
clone_size: NA
cdr3_aa: CASSLIAGERGDTQYF
cdr3_nt: TGCGCCAGCAGCTTAATAGCGGGAGAAAGAGGAGATACGCAGTATTTT

j_call: TRBJ2-5
d_call: NA
v_call: TRBV7-2
clone_size: NA
cdr3_aa: CASSLRDFGTQYF
cdr3_nt: TGTGCCAGCAGCCTAAGAGATTTTGGGACCCAGTACTTC

j_call: TRBJ2-2
d_call: TRBD1
v_call: TRBV7-6
clone_size: NA
cdr3_aa: CASSPIQGLSTGELFF
cdr3_nt: TGTGCCAGCAGCCCTATACAGGGGTTGAGCACCGGGGAGCTGTTTTTT

j_call: TRBJ1-1
d_call: TRBD1
v_call: TRBV27
clone_size: once
cdr3_aa: CASSERTGQGAANTEAFF
cdr3_nt: TGTGCCAGCAGTGAACGGACGGGACAGGGGGCTGCGAACACTGAAGCTTTCTTT

j_call: TRBJ2-7
d_call: NA
v_call: TRBV7-2
clone_size: NA
cdr3_aa: CASTEMSSSYEQYF
cdr3_nt: TGTGCCAGCACCGAAATGTCTAGCTCCTACGAGCAGTACTTC

j_call: TRBJ2-2
d_call: NA
v_call: TRBV5-1
clone_size: NA
cdr3_aa: CASSPGNTGELFF
cdr3_nt: TGCGCCAGCAGCCCAGGGAACACCGGGGAGCTGTTTTTT

j_call: TRBJ2-1
d_call: NA
v_call: TRBV27
clone_size: once
cdr3_aa: CASSLIPSASYNEQFF
cdr3_nt: TGTGCCAGCAGTTTAATCCCTAGCGCATCCTACAATGAGCAGTTCTTC

j_call: TRBJ2-7
d_call: TRBD2
v_call: TRBV7-8
clone_size: NA
cdr3_aa: CASSLETGGPKEQYF
cdr3_nt: TGTGCCAGCAGCTTAGAGACGGGGGGGCCGAAGGAGCAGTACTTC

j_call: TRBJ2-7
d_call: TRBD2
v_call: TRBV5-1
clone_size: NA
cdr3_aa: CASSLNSGSQEQYF
cdr3_nt: TGCGCCAGCAGCTTGAATAGCGGGAGTCAAGAGCAGTACTTC

j_call: TRBJ2-1
d_call: TRBD1
v_call: TRBV5-4
clone_size: NA
cdr3_aa: CASSLGGTGSYNEQFF
cdr3_nt: TGTGCCAGCAGCTTGGGAGGGACAGGGTCCTACAATGAGCAGTTCTTC

j_call: TRBJ1-1
d_call: NA
v_call: TRBV21-1
clone_size: NA
cdr3_aa: CASSSRCRLPSSTEAFF
cdr3_nt: TGTGCCAGCAGCTCTCGTTGTAGACTCCCCTCCAGCACTGAAGCTTTCTTT

j_call: TRBJ2-1
d_call: NA
v_call: TRBV7-2
clone_size: NA
cdr3_aa: CASSLGWPNEQFF
cdr3_nt: TGTGCCAGCAGCTTAGGCTGGCCCAATGAGCAGTTCTTC

j_call: TRBJ2-7
d_call: NA
v_call: TRBV5-8
clone_size: NA
cdr3_aa: CASSRTAYEQYF
cdr3_nt: TGTGCCAGCAGCCGGACAGCCTACGAGCAGTACTTC